A single sample gave rise to the 32 T cell receptor beta chains below, sequenced in a study of control samples from healthy donors and cancer patients (TCRdb year 2020). Receptors were amplified or captured by the immunoSEQ multiplex PCR assay. This is the immuneACCESS table as TCRdb keeps it, with only in-frame sequences that have V and J called. A part of the clones is gone; compared with another copy, unresolved V genes explain less than half, and the rest is unexplained. For this sample there are about 220,000 clones; roughly 94% appear just once. Together, the top ten hold 1.5% of the sample. Sequenced input: blood. The receptor source for this set is a man between 45 and 60 years old in good health.

This sequence joins TRBV6-5 and TRBJ2-7; weak D call: TRBD1 (5 bases). Trimming took 2 bases from V and 3 from J, leaving 14 bases between them. This CDR3 spans 15 amino acids. The germline V gene has CDR1 MNHEY and CDR2 SVGAGI. For the CDR3, the DNA is TGTGCCAGCAGTTACGGGGCAGCAAGCATCTACGAGCAGTACGTC. Translated, it gives CASSYGAASIYEQYV.

This clone has just one count. The germline gene is not matched at one end of the junction; a read error may be the cause. V gene TRBV4-2 combines with J gene TRBJ1-3; possible D gene TRBD1, 5 bases. The CDR3 covers 16 residues. Germline values: CDR1 LGHNA, CDR2 YNFKEQ. CDR3 protein: CASNQPSGNSGNTIYF. DNA of the CDR3: TGTGCCAGCAACCAACCCTCAGGGAACTCTGGAAACACCATATATTTT.

The chain is built from TRBV5-1 and TRBJ2-6; no definite D call. V lost 4 bases and J 0 bases, leaving 8 bases between the germline ends. The CDR3 runs to 15 residues. Germline CDR1 is SGHRS and CDR2 is YFSETQ. This CDR3 reads CASSQSVSGANVLTF. CDR3 in DNA: TGCGCCAGCAGCCAAAGTGTCTCTGGGGCCAACGTCCTGACTTTC. The whole variable domain, remainder taken from reference TRBV5-1 and TRBJ2-6, is KAGVTQTPRYLIKTRGQQVTLSCSPISGHRSVSWYQQTPGQGLQFLFEYFSETQRNKGNFPGRFSGRQFSNSRSEMNVSTLELGDSALYLCASSQSVSGANVLTFGAGSRLTVL.

This clone was seen once. CDR3 residues: CASSLGSYEGNGYTF. CDR3 DNA: TGCGCCAGCAGCTTGGGATCGTACGAAGGTAATGGCTACACCTTC. The chain employs TRBV5-1 and TRBJ1-2, with D unresolved. The CDR3 loop spans 15 amino acids. The ends were cut back, 0 bases at V and 6 bases at J, with 15 bases in the middle. Germline CDR1 and CDR2: SGHRS and YFSETQ.

The gene calls are TRBV2 and TRBJ2-7; D remains unclear. The CDR3 is made up of 11 amino acids. Germline V gene data show CDR1 as SNHLY and CDR2 as FYNNEI. V lost 4 bases to trimming and J lost 4 bases, with 5 bases between them. This chain's CDR3 is CASSGVYEQYF. CDR3 bases: TGTGCCAGCAGTGGGGTGTACGAGCAGTACTTC.

This chain links TRBV6-5 with TRBJ2-3, with 8 bases that match TRBD2. In germline, CDR1 is MNHEY, CDR2 SVGAGI. Trimming removed 6 bases from V and 3 bases from J; junction bases left unmatched: 2. CDR3 length: 13 amino acids. Written as DNA, the CDR3 is TGTGCCAGCAGGTCGGGGGGGACAGATACGCAGTATTTT. It yields the protein CASRSGGTDTQYF.

V usage is TRBV30 and J usage is TRBJ1-1; TRBD1 is a possible D gene (6 bases). Trimming shortened V by 3 bases and J by 1 base, and 9 bases separated the two germline ends. Germline CDR1 and CDR2: GTSNPN and SVGIG (reference sequence). The CDR3 has 13 amino acids. The CDR3 reads CAWRTGWNTEAFF. Here the CDR3 DNA reads TGTGCCTGGAGAACAGGGTGGAACACTGAAGCTTTCTTT.

This chain uses TRBV7-2 with TRBJ2-4; D is perhaps TRBD1 (5 bases). V shed 2 bases and J shed 8 bases, with 10 bases lying between them. CDR3 length equals 13 residues. Germline CDR1 and CDR2: SGHTA and FQGNSA. The CDR3 loop reads CASSLRQLDIQYF. DNA for the CDR3: TGTGCCAGCAGCTTACGACAGCTGGACATTCAGTACTTC.

This chain uses TRBV5-6 with TRBJ1-5; D call uncertain. Germline loops: CDR1 SGHDT, CDR2 YYEEEE. CDR3 length: 14 residues. Trimming removed 2 bases at V and 2 bases at J, with 8 bases between. In nucleotides, the CDR3 is TGTGCCAGCAGCTTCCGGGAGGGCAATCAGCCCCAGCATTTT. It yields the protein CASSFREGNQPQHF.

This rearrangement joins TRBV28 to TRBJ2-2; D not certain. From germline, CDR1 is MDHEN and CDR2 SYDVKM. V dropped 3 bases and J dropped 7 bases, with 12 bases sitting between them. This CDR3 has 14 residues. This chain's CDR3 is CASSFVTPSGELFF. The CDR3 region has the DNA TGTGCCAGCAGTTTCGTGACCCCCAGCGGGGAGCTGTTTTTT.

V and J are TRBV10-3 and TRBJ2-5; 12 nucleotides agree with TRBD2. CDR1 and CDR2 from the germline V gene are ENHRY and SYGVKD. The CDR3 is made up of 16 amino acids. With 0 bases clipped from V and 2 bases from J, the junction kept 1 base outside the gene matches. The CDR3 DNA follows: TGTGCCATCAGTGAGTCGACTAGCGGGGGACAAGAGACCCAGTACTTC. Amino acid sequence: CAISESTSGGQETQYF.

V and J are TRBV3-1 (or the pseudogene TRBV3-2) and TRBJ2-1; 7 bases agree with TRBD2. The CDR3 sequence is 17 residues long. The trim removed 0 bases at V and 2 bases at J, leaving 7 bases unmatched. CDR1 LGHDT and CDR2 YNNKEL come from the germline V gene (reference sequence). Here the CDR3 DNA reads TGTGCCAGCAGCCAAGATCCCCCGGGGGGACCCTACAATGAGCAGTTCTTC. Its translation is CASSQDPPGGPYNEQFF.

The V gene is TRBV4-1, the J gene TRBJ1-5, with D maybe TRBD1 (6 bases). The CDR3 totals 16 residues. Trimming took off 4 bases at V and 6 bases at J, with 19 bases between the two ends. CDR1 MGHRA and CDR2 YSYEKL come from the germline V gene. As DNA, the CDR3 is TGCGCCAGCAGCCGCTACTTGGGGGGGCAGACTCAGCCCCAGCATTTT. Its protein is CASSRYLGGQTQPQHF.

The chain uses TRBV2 and TRBJ2-2; tentative D call: TRBD1 (6 bases). Deletions cut 6 bases from V and 5 bases from J, with 16 bases between. Germline V gene sequence: CDR1 SNHLY, CDR2 FYNNEI. This CDR3 has 15 amino acids. The CDR3 coding sequence is TGTGCCAGCAGAGGGCAGGGGATGGGGACCGGGGAGCTGTTTTTT. As protein: CASRGQGMGTGELFF.

This clone was recorded only once. The V and J genes are TRBV19 and TRBJ2-5; maybe TRBD2 (6 bases). Germline CDR1 and CDR2: LNHDA and SQIVND (reference sequence). CDR3 length: 14 amino acids. Trimming pared 3 bases from V and 2 bases from J, leaving 10 bases between. In DNA form, the CDR3 reads TGTGCCAGTAGTATCGGGGACTCGCAAGAGACCCAGTACTTC. It translates to CASSIGDSQETQYF.

The rearrangement joins TRBV6-5 to TRBJ2-7, with D unresolved. CDR1 MNHEY and CDR2 SVGAGI come from the germline V gene. Trimming left V 6 bases short and J 0 bases short, with 12 bases between. CDR3 length equals 14 residues. The CDR3 nucleotides read TGTGCCAGCAGGAAAGGGTTGAGCTCCTACGAGCAGTACGTC. Translated, it gives CASRKGLSSYEQYV.

The CDR3 DNA reads TGTGCCAGCAGTGCCACAGGGGGGGGAACCTATGGCTACACCTTC. Residues: CASSATGGGTYGYTF. The V and J genes are TRBV6-4 and TRBJ1-2; 8 nucleotides line up with TRBD1. CDR1 MRHNA and CDR2 SNTAGT come from the germline V gene. J was trimmed by 4 bases and V by 4 bases; bases with no gene match: 8. The CDR3 loop spans 15 amino acids.

This chain connects TRBV6-5 to TRBJ2-3, with D perhaps being TRBD1 or TRBD2 (5 bases each). This CDR3 is built from 14 residues. V was pared by 10 bases and J by 4 bases, with 18 bases between. Germline CDR1 and CDR2: MNHEY and SVGAGI. For the CDR3, the DNA is TGTGCCACCTCACCCCTGGGGGTCGCAGATACGCAGTATTTT. As protein: CATSPLGVADTQYF.

V usage is TRBV28 and J usage is TRBJ1-1; tentative D call: TRBD1 (5 bases). V was shortened by 3 bases and J by 1 base, with 15 bases between the two germline ends. CDR3 length equals 16 residues. CDR1 MDHEN and CDR2 SYDVKM come from the germline V gene. The CDR3 reads CASSFRGWGKNTEAFF. In DNA, the CDR3 is TGTGCCAGCAGTTTCAGAGGGTGGGGGAAGAACACTGAAGCTTTCTTT.

This sequence joins TRBV12-5 and TRBJ1-2; the D gene is possibly TRBD1 (5 bases). The CDR3 runs 12 residues. With 5 bases removed from V and 10 bases from J, the gap between germline ends came to 14 bases. Germline V gene data show CDR1 as LGHNT and CDR2 as FRNRAP. The CDR3 loop is CASGRDGLDYTF. The CDR3 region has the DNA TGTGCTAGTGGTCGGGACGGATTAGACTACACCTTC.

The V gene is TRBV15, the J gene TRBJ2-7; TRBD2 matches at 7 bases. Germline trimming cut 0 bases from V and 4 bases from J; bases unmatched to any gene: 9. The V gene's germline CDR1 is LNHNV and CDR2 YYDKDF (reference sequence). The CDR3 is 16 amino acids. CDR3 nucleotides: TGTGCCACCAGCAGAGATCGGGCTAGCGGCACTTACGAGCAGTACTTC. As protein: CATSRDRASGTYEQYF.

The chain combines TRBV5-1 with TRBJ1-6, with TRBD1 identical over 7 bases. The CDR3 totals 16 residues. Per the germline V gene, CDR1 is SGHRS and CDR2 is YFSETQ. Losses at the gene ends were 0 bases for V and 9 bases for J; bases not matched to a gene: 9. The CDR3 here is CASSLGIGTESSPLHF. CDR3 sequence (DNA): TGCGCCAGCAGCTTGGGGATCGGGACAGAGAGTTCACCCCTCCACTTT.

This chain joins TRBV19 and TRBJ2-6, with TRBD1 matching over 8 bases. The CDR3 is 15 residues long. From germline, CDR1 is LNHDA and CDR2 SQIVND (reference sequence). The V and J ends lost 6 bases and 1 base, in that order; junction bases with no gene match: 2. CDR3 amino acids: CASRDRASGANVLTF. The CDR3 DNA reads as TGTGCCAGTAGGGACAGGGCTTCTGGGGCCAACGTCCTGACTTTC. The full variable domain, with the rest looked up from reference TRBV19 and TRBJ2-6, is DGGITQSPKYLFRKEGQNVTLSCEQNLNHDAMYWYRQDPGQGLRLIYYSQIVNDFQKGDIAEGYSVSREKKESFPLTVTSAQKNPTAFYLCASRDRASGANVLTFGAGSRLTVL.

This CDR3 reads CAISADGNTIYF. The CDR3 DNA reads as TGTGCCATCAGTGCGGATGGAAACACCATATATTTT. The chain is built from TRBV10-3 and TRBJ1-3; no definite D call. The V gene's germline CDR1 is ENHRY and CDR2 SYGVKD. Trimming removed 4 bases from V and 3 bases from J, with 4 bases in between. The CDR3 covers 12 residues.

This clone is a singleton in its sample. The chain has TRBV4-2 and TRBJ1-1, with D unresolved. V was shortened by 3 bases and J by 3 bases, with 5 bases between the two germline ends. The V gene's germline CDR1 is LGHNA and CDR2 YNFKEQ. The CDR3 length is 12 residues. The CDR3 DNA follows: TGTGCCAGCAGCCAGCTCCACACTGAAGCTTTCTTT. Protein product: CASSQLHTEAFF.

The J gene is TRBJ1-4, the V gene TRBV29-1; TRBD1 is a possible D gene (5 bases). This CDR3 region has 13 residues. V dropped 4 bases and J dropped 5 bases, with 11 bases sitting between them. Per germline, CDR1 SQVTM and CDR2 ANQGSEA. The DNA of the CDR3 is TGCAGCGTTGCTATACAGGCCAATGAAAAACTGTTTTTT. It yields the protein CSVAIQANEKLFF.

The table lists this clone with a count of one. The rearrangement uses TRBV13 and TRBJ1-1; perhaps TRBD1 as D (5 bases). Trimming pared 5 bases from V and 1 base from J, leaving 14 bases between. Germline V gene data show CDR1 as PRHDT and CDR2 as FYEKMQ (reference sequence). This CDR3 is 15 amino acids long. DNA for the CDR3: TGTGCCAGCAGCCCTGTAGGGAGGGGGAACACTGAAGCTTTCTTT. Translation: CASSPVGRGNTEAFF.

The chain carries TRBV4-1 and TRBJ1-2; weak D call: TRBD1 (5 bases). V was clipped by 8 bases and J by 4 bases, with 20 bases between them. Germline CDR1 reads MGHRA; CDR2 reads YSYEKL. This CDR3 has 15 amino acids. Here the CDR3 DNA reads TGCGCCAGCCACAAACCGGGGGTACGGGGCTATGGCTACACCTTC. The encoded protein is CASHKPGVRGYGYTF.

This clone has a single count. The chain links TRBV1 to TRBJ2-7; the table's D call of TRBD2 was not tested on the DNA. TRBV1 is annotated as a pseudogene. CDR3 size: 17 residues. The CDR3: CTSSPSGRGGVPYEQYV. CDR3 in DNA: TGCACCAGCAGCCCCTCCGGGCGGGGGGGAGTCCCCTACGAGCAGTACGTC.

This rearrangement joins TRBV5-1 to TRBJ1-4; 7 nucleotides agree with TRBD1. Germline V gene data show CDR1 as SGHRS and CDR2 as YFSETQ. CDR3 length: 14 amino acids. V trimming: 1 base; J trimming: 4 bases; junction bases outside the gene matches: 1. CDR3: CASSLNRGNEKLFF. DNA for the CDR3: TGCGCCAGCAGCTTGAACAGGGGTAATGAAAAACTGTTTTTT.

CDR3 sequence: CASSLDPGSETQYF. DNA of the CDR3: TGTGCCAGCAGCTTAGATCCAGGATCAGAGACCCAGTACTTC. J is TRBJ2-5 and V is TRBV11-2, with no clear D. The germline gives CDR1 SGHAT, CDR2 FQNNGV. Trimming took off 0 bases at V and 4 bases at J, with 9 bases between the two ends. The CDR3 spans 14 residues.

The rearrangement links TRBV7-2 to TRBJ1-1; D gene ambiguous. The V gene's germline CDR1 is SGHTA and CDR2 FQGNSA. This CDR3 region has 13 residues. V lost 5 bases and J 1 base, leaving 8 bases between the germline ends. CDR3 sequence reads: CASSSRGNTEAFF. CDR3 sequence (DNA): TGTGCCAGCAGCAGCCGAGGGAACACTGAAGCTTTCTTT. The variable domain in full, with the rest retrieved from reference TRBV7-2 and TRBJ1-1, is GAGVSQSPSNKVTEKGKDVELRCDPISGHTALYWYRQSLGQGLEFLIYFQGNSAPDKSGLPSDRFSAERTGGSVSTLTIQRTQQEDSAVYLCASSSRGNTEAFFGQGTRLTVV.